This T cell receptor beta chain was profiled in a study of chemoradiotherapy in HPV16-positive cancers (dated by TCRdb to the early 2020s). Background on the whole study: Functional T-cell assays on cells from a couple of HPV16-positive patients defined candidate HPV-specific T-cell clones and common TCR motifs. The study asked whether T-cell immunity to the HPV oncoproteins E6 and E7 changes during chemoradiotherapy and whether this immunity affects survival. TCR repertoires from over 80 patients with HPV-related cancers were then used to track the candidate HPV-specific TCRs and motifs. What the authors observed across the whole study: In HPV16-positive patients, expansion of HPV-responsive T cells during chemoradiotherapy was found to be associated with improved recurrence-free survival. Expansion of candidate HPV-specific clones and E7-related TCR motifs was observed in the tumor microenvironment during treatment, whereas no such expansion was observed for non-HPV-specific T cells. Only two HPV16-positive patients were used to derive the functional definition of HPV-specific T cells, and the survival association was reported for HPV16-positive patients.

Repertoires were sampled repeatedly over the course of chemoradiotherapy, so clonal expansion could be followed in the tumor microenvironment. As for this clone: It lacks a known antigen. Base quality data are lacking; no much larger clone is found one base away.

From a lookup of the germline V gene, CDR1 and CDR2 are SGHVS and FQNEAQ. V is shortened by 1 base, J by 3 bases, and the region joining them spans 13 bases. The CDR3, cysteine through phenylalanine, is 15 amino acids long. Here the CDR3 DNA is all that survives: 45 bases in frame from base 1. The library was produced with the immunoSEQ multiplex PCR assay. In its TCRdb copy, this immuneACCESS table keeps in-frame sequences only and misses some clones. Where compared with another copy, unresolved V genes explain less than half of these, and the others have no known cause. Recorded for this sample are 30,000 to 40,000 clones; more than 75% of them occurred a single time. The top ten clonotypes cover about 5.5% of the sample.

The receptor's source is a human donor with HPV-associated anogenital cancer. Recombination connected TRBV7-8 to TRBJ2-7; the D match is possibly TRBD1 or TRBD2, with 5 bases aligned in each. The material sequenced was blood, taken from a patient who underwent chemoradiotherapy. The encoded CDR3 is CASSLVPSRVYEQYF. The base sequence is TGTGCCAGCAGCTTAGTCCCTAGCAGGGTCTACGAGCAGTACTTC.